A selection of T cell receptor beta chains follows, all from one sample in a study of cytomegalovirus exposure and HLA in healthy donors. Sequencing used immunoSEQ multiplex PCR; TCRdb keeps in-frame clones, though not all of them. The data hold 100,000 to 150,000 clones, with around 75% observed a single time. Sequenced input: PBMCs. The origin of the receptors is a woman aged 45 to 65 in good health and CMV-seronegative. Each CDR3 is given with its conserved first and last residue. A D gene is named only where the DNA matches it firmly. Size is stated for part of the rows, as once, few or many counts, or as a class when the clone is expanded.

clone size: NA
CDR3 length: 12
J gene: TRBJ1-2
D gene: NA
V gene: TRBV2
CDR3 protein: CASSLLAGGYTF
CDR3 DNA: TGTGCCAGCAGTCTCCTGGCAGGTGGCTACACCTTC

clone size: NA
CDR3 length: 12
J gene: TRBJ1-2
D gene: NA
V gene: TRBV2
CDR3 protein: CASSVSYYGYTF
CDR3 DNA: TGTGCCAGCAGTGTTTCCTACTATGGCTACACCTTC

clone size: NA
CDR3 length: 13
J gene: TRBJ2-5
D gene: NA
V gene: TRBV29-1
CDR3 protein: CSVRDTLQETQYF
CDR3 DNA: TGCAGCGTTCGCGACACGCTCCAAGAGACCCAGTACTTC

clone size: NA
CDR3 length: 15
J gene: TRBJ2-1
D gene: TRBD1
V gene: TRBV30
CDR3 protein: CAWSVWDRVQNEQFF
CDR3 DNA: TGTGCCTGGAGTGTATGGGACAGGGTTCAAAATGAGCAGTTCTTC

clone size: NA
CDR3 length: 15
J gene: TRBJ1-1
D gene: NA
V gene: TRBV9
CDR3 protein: CASSVLGSSGTEAFF
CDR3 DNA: TGTGCCAGCAGCGTATTGGGTTCGTCAGGGACTGAAGCTTTCTTT

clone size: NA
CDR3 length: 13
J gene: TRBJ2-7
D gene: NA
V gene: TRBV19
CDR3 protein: CASSVGGAYEQYF
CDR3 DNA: TGTGCCAGTAGTGTCGGGGGAGCCTACGAGCAGTACTTC

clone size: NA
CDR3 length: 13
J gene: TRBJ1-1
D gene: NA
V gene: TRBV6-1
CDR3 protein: CASSELDITEAFF
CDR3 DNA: TGTGCCAGCAGTGAACTCGACATCACTGAAGCTTTCTTT

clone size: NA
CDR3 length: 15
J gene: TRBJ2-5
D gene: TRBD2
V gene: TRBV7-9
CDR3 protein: CASSETSGSFQTQYF
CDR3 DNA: TGTGCCAGCAGCGAGACTAGCGGGTCTTTTCAGACCCAGTACTTC

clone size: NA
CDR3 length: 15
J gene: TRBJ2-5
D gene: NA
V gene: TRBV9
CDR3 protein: CASSVEGTGQETQYF
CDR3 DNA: TGTGCCAGCAGCGTAGAGGGAACAGGGCAAGAGACCCAGTACTTC

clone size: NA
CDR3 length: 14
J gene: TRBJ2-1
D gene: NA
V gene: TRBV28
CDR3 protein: CASSPSHSAGRQFF
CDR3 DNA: TGTGCCAGCAGTCCGAGTCATTCCGCAGGTCGGCAGTTCTTC

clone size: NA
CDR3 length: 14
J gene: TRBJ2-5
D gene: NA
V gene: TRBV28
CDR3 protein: CASSSPGDQETQYF
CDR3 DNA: TGTGCCAGCAGTTCTCCAGGGGACCAAGAGACCCAGTACTTC

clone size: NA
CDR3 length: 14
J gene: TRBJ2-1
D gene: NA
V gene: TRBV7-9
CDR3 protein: CATSLVPRSFEQFF
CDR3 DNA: TGTGCCACTTCCCTGGTCCCTAGGTCGTTTGAGCAGTTCTTC

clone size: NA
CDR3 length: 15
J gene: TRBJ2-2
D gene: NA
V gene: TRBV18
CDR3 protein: CASSPRQANTGELFF
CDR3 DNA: TGTGCCAGCTCACCCAGGCAAGCGAACACCGGGGAGCTGTTTTTT

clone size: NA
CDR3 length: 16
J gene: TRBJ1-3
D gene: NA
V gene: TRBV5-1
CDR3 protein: CASSLAGSYSGNTIYF
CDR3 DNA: TGCGCCAGCAGCTTGGCCGGGTCGTACTCTGGAAACACCATATATTTT

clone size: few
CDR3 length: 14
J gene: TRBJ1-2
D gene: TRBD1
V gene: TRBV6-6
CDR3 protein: CASTFQGGGYGYTF
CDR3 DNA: TGTGCCAGCACTTTTCAGGGGGGAGGCTATGGCTACACCTTC

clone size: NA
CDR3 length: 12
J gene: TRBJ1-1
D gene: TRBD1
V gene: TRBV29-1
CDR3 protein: CSGKQGLTEAFF
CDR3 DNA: TGCAGCGGGAAACAGGGGCTGACTGAAGCTTTCTTT

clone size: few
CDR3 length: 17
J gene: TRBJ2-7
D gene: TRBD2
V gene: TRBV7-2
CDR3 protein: CASSPHPWSGSSYEQYF
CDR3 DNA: TGTGCCAGCAGTCCCCACCCTTGGAGCGGGAGCTCCTACGAGCAGTACTTC

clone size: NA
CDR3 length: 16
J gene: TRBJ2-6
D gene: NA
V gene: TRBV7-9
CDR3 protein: CASSTQVNPGANVLTF
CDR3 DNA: TGTGCCAGCAGCACCCAGGTAAACCCTGGGGCCAACGTCCTGACTTTC

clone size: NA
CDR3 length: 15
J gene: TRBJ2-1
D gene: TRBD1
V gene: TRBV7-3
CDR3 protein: CASSGTGVTYNEQFF
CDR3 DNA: TGTGCCAGCAGTGGAACAGGGGTGACCTACAATGAGCAGTTCTTC

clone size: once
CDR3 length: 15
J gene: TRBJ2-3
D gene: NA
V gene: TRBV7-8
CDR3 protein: CASSRLTGVTDTQYF
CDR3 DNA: TGTGCCAGCAGCCGCTTAACGGGAGTCACAGATACGCAGTATTTT

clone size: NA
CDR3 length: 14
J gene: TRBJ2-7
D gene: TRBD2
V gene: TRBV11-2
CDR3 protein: CASSLAGGPHEQYF
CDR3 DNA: TGTGCCAGCAGCCTAGCGGGAGGGCCTCATGAGCAGTACTTC

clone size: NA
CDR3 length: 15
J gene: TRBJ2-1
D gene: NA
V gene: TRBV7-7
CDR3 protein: CASSLGISSYNEQFF
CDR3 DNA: TGTGCCAGCAGCCTCGGGATAAGCTCCTACAATGAGCAGTTCTTC

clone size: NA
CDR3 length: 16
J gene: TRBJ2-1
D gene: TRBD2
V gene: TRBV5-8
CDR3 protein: CASSPPGTSGDNEQFF
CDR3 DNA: TGTGCCAGCAGCCCCCCGGGGACTAGCGGGGACAATGAGCAGTTCTTC

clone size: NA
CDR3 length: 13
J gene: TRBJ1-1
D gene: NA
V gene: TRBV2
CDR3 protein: CATSRDINTEAFF
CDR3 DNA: TGTGCCACCAGCCGGGACATTAACACTGAAGCTTTCTTT

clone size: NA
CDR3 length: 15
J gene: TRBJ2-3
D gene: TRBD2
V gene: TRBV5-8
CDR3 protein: CASSKGLASTDTQYF
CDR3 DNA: TGTGCCAGCAGCAAGGGACTAGCCTCCACAGATACGCAGTATTTT

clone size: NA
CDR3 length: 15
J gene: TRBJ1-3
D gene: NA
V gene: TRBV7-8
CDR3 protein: CASSLQVGSGNTIYF
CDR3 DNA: TGTGCCAGCAGCTTACAGGTCGGCTCTGGAAACACCATATATTTT

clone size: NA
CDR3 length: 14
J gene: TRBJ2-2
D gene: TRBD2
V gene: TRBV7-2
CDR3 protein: CASRWTSYTGELFF
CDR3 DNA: TGTGCCAGCAGATGGACTAGCTACACCGGGGAGCTGTTTTTT

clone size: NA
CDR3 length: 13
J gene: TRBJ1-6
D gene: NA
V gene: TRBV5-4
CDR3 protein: CASSGEGNSPLHF
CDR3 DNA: TGTGCCAGCAGCGGGGAGGGGAATTCACCCCTCCACTTT

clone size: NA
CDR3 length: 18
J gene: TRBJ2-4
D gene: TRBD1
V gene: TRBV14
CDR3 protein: CASSPGQRSSSAKNIQYF
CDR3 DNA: TGTGCCAGCAGCCCGGGACAGCGGTCTTCCTCAGCCAAAAACATTCAGTACTTC

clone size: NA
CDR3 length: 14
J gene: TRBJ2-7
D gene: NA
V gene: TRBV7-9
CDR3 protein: CASSPPRWASQQYF
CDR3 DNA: TGTGCCAGCAGCCCCCCTCGTTGGGCGTCACAGCAGTACTTC

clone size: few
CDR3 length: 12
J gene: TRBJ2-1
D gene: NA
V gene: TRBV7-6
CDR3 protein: CASSLAPDEQFF
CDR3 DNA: TGTGCCAGCAGCTTAGCTCCGGATGAGCAGTTCTTC

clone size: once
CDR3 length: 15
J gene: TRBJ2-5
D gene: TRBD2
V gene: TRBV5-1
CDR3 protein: CASSLGRTSRETQYF
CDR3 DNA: TGCGCCAGCAGCTTGGGCCGGACTAGTCGGGAGACCCAGTACTTC

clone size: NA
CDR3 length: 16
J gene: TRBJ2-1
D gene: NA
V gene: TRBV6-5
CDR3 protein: CASSYSTGSSYNEQFF
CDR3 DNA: TGTGCCAGCAGTTACTCGACTGGAAGCTCCTACAATGAGCAGTTCTTC

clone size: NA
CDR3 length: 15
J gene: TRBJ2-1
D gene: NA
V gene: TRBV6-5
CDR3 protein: CASSQVGRGGNEQFF
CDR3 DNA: TGTGCCAGCTCTCAGGTCGGACGCGGAGGGAATGAGCAGTTCTTC

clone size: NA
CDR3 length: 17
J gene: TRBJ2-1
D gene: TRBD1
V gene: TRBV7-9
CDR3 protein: CASSHRTGTETYNEQFF
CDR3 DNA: TGTGCCAGCAGCCATAGGACCGGGACAGAAACCTACAATGAGCAGTTCTTC

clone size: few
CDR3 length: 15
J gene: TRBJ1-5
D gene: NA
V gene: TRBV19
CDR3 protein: CASSMGQNWNQPQHF
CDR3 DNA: TGTGCCAGTAGTATGGGACAAAACTGGAATCAGCCCCAGCATTTT

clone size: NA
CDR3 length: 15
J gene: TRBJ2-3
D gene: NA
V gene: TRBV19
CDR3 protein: CASSTGTRDWDTQYF
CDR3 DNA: TGTGCCAGTAGTACGGGGACTCGTGATTGGGATACGCAGTATTTT

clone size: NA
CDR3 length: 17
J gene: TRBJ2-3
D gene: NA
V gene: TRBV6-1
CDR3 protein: CASTELGRGLSTDTQYF
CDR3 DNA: TGTGCCAGCACTGAATTGGGAAGGGGGTTATCCACAGATACGCAGTATTTT

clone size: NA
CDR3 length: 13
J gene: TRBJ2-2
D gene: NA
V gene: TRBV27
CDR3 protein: CASTTLVAGELFF
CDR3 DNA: TGTGCCAGCACCACTTTGGTGGCCGGGGAGCTGTTTTTT

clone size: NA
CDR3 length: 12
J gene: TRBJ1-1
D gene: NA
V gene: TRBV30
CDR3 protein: CAWSQGNTEAFF
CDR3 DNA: TGTGCCTGGTCCCAGGGGAACACTGAAGCTTTCTTT

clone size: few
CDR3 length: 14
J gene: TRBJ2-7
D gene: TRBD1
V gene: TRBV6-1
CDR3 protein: CASIVTGQSYEQYF
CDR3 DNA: TGTGCCAGCATAGTAACGGGACAGTCCTACGAGCAGTACTTC

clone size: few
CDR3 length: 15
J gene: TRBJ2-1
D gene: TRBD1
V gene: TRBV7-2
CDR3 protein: CASSSQGASYNEQFF
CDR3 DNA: TGTGCCAGCAGCTCACAGGGGGCGTCCTACAATGAGCAGTTCTTC

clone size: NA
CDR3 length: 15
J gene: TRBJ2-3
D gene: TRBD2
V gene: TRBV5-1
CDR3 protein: CASTSLAGGTDTQYF
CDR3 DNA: TGCGCCAGCACCTCACTAGCGGGAGGGACAGATACGCAGTATTTT

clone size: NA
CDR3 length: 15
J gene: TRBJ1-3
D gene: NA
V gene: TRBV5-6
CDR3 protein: CASQRQENIANTIYF
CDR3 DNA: TGTGCCAGCCAAAGACAGGAGAATATTGCAAACACCATATATTTT